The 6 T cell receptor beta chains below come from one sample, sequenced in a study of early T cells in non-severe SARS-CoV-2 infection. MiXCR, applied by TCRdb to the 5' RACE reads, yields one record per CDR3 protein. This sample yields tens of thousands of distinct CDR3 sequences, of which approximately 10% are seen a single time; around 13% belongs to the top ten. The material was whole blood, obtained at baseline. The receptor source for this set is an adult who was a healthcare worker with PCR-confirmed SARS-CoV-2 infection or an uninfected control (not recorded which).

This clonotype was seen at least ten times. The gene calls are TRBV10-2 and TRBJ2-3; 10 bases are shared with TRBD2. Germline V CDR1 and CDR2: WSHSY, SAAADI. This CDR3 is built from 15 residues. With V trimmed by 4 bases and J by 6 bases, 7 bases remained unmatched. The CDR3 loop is CASSGSGGTGDTQYF. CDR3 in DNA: TGCGCCAGCAGTGGTAGCGGGGGGACGGGGGATACGCAGTATTTT.

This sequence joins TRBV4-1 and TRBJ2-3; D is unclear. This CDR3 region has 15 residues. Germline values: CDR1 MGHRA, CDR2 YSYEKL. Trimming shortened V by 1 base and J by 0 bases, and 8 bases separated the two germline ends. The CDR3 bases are TGCGCCAGCAGCCAAGGGCGTCTTAGCACAGATACGCAGTATTTT. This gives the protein CASSQGRLSTDTQYF.

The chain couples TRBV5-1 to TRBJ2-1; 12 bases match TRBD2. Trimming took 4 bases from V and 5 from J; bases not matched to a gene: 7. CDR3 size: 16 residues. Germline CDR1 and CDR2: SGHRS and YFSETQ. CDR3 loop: CASSGIGLAGNNEQFF. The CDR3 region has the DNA TGCGCCAGCAGCGGGATAGGACTAGCGGGGAACAATGAGCAGTTCTTC. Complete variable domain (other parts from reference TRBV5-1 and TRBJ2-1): KAGVTQTPRYLIKTRGQQVTLSCSPISGHRSVSWYQQTPGQGLQFLFEYFSETQRNKGNFPGRFSGRQFSNSRSEMNVSTLELGDSALYLCASSGIGLAGNNEQFFGPGTRLTVL.

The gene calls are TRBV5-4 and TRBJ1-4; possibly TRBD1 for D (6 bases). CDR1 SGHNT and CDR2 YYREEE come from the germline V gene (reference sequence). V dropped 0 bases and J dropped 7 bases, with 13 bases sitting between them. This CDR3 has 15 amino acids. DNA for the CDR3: TGTGCCAGCAGCTTGGAACAGGGACGACCTGAAAAACTGTTTTTT. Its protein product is CASSLEQGRPEKLFF.

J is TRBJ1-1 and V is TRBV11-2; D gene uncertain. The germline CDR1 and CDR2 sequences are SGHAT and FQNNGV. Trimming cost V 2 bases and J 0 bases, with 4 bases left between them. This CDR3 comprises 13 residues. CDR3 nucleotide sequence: TGTGCCAGCAGCTTATATATGAACACTGAAGCTTTCTTT. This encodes CASSLYMNTEAFF. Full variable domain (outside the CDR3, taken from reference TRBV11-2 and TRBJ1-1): EAGVAQSPRYKIIEKRQSVAFWCNPISGHATLYWYQQILGQGPKLLIQFQNNGVVDDSQLPKDRFSAERLKGVDSTLKIQPAKLEDSAVYLCASSLYMNTEAFFGQGTRLTVV.

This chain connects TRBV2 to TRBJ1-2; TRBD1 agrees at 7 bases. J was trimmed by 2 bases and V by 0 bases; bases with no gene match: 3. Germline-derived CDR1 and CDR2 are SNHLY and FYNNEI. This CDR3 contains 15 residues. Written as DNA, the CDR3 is TGTGCCAGCAGTGAAGCGGGGACAGAAAACTATGGCTACACCTTC. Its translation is CASSEAGTENYGYTF.